Detailed here is one T cell receptor beta chain. Its antigen is as yet unknown. Different DNA sequences within this sample yield the same CDR3. Both 60 Vbeta primers and 13 Jbeta primers went into the PCR. Using immunoSEQ multiplex PCR, the repertoire was profiled, and TCRdb retains in-frame clones only, with some absent. This sample carries under 200,000 clones, about 80% of them seen once, and the ten largest clones take around 3.5%. This specimen comes from a study of cytomegalovirus exposure and HLA in healthy donors. Study-wide points: A previous analysis found most TCR beta V segments productive roughly 90% or roughly 30% of the time. A later analysis appeared to link common viral pathogens to several of the most significant clusters.

Germline V gene sequence: CDR1 SGHDN, CDR2 FVKESK. This CDR3 spans 16 amino acids. Germline trimming cut 4 bases from V and 1 base from J; bases unmatched to any gene: 2. Sequencing was performed on PBMCs. The TCR was taken from a man aged 35-49 years in good health and CMV-seropositive. V and J are TRBV14 and TRBJ2-5, with 14 bases lining up with TRBD2. The CDR3 DNA reads as TGTGCCAGCAGCCCCGGGACTAGCGGGAGCCAAGAGACCCAGTACTTC. It specifies CASSPGTSGSQETQYF.